This T cell receptor (beta chain) originates from a study of CD8 T cells in ankylosing spondylitis. Study results and limitations: Previous work reported some of these motif variants in the synovial fluid and blood of reactive arthritis. The authors found the disease-linked clones to be CD8+ and relatively rare in peripheral blood. Within matched ankylosing spondylitis synovial fluid, disease-linked clones were reportedly significantly enriched. Among TCR beta sequences, a motif of under 10 highly homologous variants appeared characteristic of ankylosing spondylitis blood.

Researchers built TCR beta libraries using quantitative 5'-RACE with molecular barcodes. TCRdb independently ran MiXCR on the 5' RACE reads; one entry per CDR3 protein. The sample has hundreds of thousands of distinct CDR3 sequences, approximately 12% seen once. V shed 3 bases and J shed 3 bases, with 18 bases lying between them. The CDR3 is made up of 15 amino acids. The germline V gene encodes CDR1 DFQATT and CDR2 SNEGSKA (reference sequence). Comment on this clonotype: What it binds is not known.

The sequence came from a male donor with ankylosing spondylitis. Sequencing was done on a sample of blood, either unsorted or a sorted T cell fraction (not recorded which). The chain links TRBV20-1 to TRBJ2-7, with a possible D match to TRBD2 (6 bases). For the CDR3, the DNA is TGCAGTGCTAGGGGGCATAGCGGACAATTCTACGAGCAGTACGTC. It is translated as CSARGHSGQFYEQYV.